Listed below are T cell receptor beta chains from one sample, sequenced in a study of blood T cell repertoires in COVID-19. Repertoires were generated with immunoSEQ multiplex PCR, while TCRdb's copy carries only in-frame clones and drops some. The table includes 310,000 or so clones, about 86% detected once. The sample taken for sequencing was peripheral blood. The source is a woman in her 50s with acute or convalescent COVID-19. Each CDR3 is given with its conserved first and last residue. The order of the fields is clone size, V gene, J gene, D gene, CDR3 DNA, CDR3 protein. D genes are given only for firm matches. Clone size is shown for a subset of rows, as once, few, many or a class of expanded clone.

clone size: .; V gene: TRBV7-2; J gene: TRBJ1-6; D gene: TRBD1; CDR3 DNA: TGTGCCAGCAGCTTAGATAGGACAGGGGCACATTCACCCCTCCACTTT; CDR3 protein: CASSLDRTGAHSPLHF
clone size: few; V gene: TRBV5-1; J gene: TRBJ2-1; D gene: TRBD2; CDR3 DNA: TGCGCCAGCAGCTTGGAGCCTAGCGGGGCCCACAATGAGCAGTTCTTC; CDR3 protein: CASSLEPSGAHNEQFF
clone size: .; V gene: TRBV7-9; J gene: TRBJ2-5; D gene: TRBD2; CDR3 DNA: TGTGCCAGCAGGGCTACTAGCGCCCAAGAGACCCAGTACTTC; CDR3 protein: CASRATSAQETQYF
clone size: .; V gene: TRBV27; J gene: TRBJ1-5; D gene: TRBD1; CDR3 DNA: TGTGCCAGCAGTCCTCGACAGGGAAGGAATCAGCCCCAGCATTTT; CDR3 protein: CASSPRQGRNQPQHF
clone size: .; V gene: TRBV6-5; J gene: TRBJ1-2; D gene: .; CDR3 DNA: TGTGCCAGCAGTTACTCGGGCGAAAACGGCTACACCTTC; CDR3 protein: CASSYSGENGYTF
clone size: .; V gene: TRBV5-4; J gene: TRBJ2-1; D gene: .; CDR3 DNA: TGTGCCAGCAGCCTGGGGGAAAGGGGGGGCTACAATGAGCAGTTCTTC; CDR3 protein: CASSLGERGGYNEQFF
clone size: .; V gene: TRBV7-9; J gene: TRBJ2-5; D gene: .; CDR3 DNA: TGTGCCAGCAGCTCACCCTCGACAGGACAAGAGACCCAGTACTTC; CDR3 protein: CASSSPSTGQETQYF
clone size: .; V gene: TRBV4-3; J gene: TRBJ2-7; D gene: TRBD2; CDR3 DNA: TGCGCCAGCAGCCAAGGTTACGGGACTAGCGGGATCTACGAGCAGTACTTC; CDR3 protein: CASSQGYGTSGIYEQYF
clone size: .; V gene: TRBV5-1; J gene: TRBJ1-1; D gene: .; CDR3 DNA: TGCGCCAGCAGTTTCTCAGGGGCTATGAACACTGAAGCTTTCTTT; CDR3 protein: CASSFSGAMNTEAFF
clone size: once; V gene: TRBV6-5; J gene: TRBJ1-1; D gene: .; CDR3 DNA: TGTGCCAGCATGGTCGGTATGAACACTGAAGCTTTCTTT; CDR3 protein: CASMVGMNTEAFF
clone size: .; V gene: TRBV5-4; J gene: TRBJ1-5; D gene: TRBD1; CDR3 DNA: TGTGCCAGCAGCTCACAGGGGCAGAAGCCCCAGCATTTT; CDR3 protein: CASSSQGQKPQHF
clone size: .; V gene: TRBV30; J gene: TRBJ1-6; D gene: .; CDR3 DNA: TGTGCCTGGAGTGTTCCCGACAGGCGTAATTCACCCCTCCACTTT; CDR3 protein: CAWSVPDRRNSPLHF
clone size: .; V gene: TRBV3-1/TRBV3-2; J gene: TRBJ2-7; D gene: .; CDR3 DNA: TGTGCCAGCAGCCCCACAGGGTTCTCCTACGAGCAGTACTTC; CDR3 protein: CASSPTGFSYEQYF
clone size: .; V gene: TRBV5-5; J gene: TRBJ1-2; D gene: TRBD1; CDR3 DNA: TGTGCCAGCAGCTATACAGGGGGAGGTGGCTACACCTTC; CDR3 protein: CASSYTGGGGYTF
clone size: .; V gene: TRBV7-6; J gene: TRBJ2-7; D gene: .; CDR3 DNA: TGTGCCAGCAGCTCTCTTTCCTACGAGCAGTACTTC; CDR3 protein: CASSSLSYEQYF
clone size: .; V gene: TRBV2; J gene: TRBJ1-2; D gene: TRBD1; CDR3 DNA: TGTGCCAGCAGTGGGGGACAGGGACCCTATGGCTACACCTTC; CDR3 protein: CASSGGQGPYGYTF
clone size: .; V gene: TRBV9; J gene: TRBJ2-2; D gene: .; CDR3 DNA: TGTGCCAGCAGCGCCCTGGGGGGGCACGCCACCGGGGAGCTGTTTTTT; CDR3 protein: CASSALGGHATGELFF
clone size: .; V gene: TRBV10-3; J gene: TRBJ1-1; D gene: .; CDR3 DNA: TGTGCCATCAGTGACCTGTGGGCGTCAGGGGCTTTCTTT; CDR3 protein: CAISDLWASGAFF
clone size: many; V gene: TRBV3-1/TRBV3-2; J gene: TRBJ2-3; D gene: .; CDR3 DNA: TGTGCCAGCAGCCAAGACCTGAGAGGAGATACGCAGTATTTT; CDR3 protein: CASSQDLRGDTQYF
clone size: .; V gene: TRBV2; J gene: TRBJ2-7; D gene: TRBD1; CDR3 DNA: TGTGCCAGCAGCGAGGACAGGGTCGGGGAGCAGTACTTC; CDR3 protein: CASSEDRVGEQYF
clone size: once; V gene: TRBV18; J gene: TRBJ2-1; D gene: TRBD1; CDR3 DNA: TGTGCCAGCTCACCGTATGGGACAGCCTCCTACAATGAGCAGTTCTTC; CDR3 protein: CASSPYGTASYNEQFF
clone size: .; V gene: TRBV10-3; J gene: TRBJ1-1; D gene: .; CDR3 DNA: TGTGCCATCAGTGACTCAGGACAGCTTGAAGCTTTCTTT; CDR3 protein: CAISDSGQLEAFF
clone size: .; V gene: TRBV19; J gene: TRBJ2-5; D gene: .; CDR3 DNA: TGTGCCAGTAGTATGGAGTGGAAACAAGAGACCCAGTACTTC; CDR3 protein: CASSMEWKQETQYF
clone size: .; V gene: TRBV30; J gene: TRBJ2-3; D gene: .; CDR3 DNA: TGTGCCTGGAGTGTAACGTCGGGGTTACTAGATACGCAGTATTTT; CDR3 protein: CAWSVTSGLLDTQYF
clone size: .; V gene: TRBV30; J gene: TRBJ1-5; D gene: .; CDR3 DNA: TGTGCCTGGGAAGCAGGGGGCAATCAGCCCCAGCATTTT; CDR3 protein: CAWEAGGNQPQHF
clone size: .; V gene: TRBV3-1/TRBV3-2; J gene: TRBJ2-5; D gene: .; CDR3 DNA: TGTGCCAGCAGCCAAGGCGGGCAGACCCAGTACTTC; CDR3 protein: CASSQGGQTQYF
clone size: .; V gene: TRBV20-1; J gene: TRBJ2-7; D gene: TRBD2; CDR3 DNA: TGCAGTGCTAGTGGAGCGGGAGCGACCTACGAGCAGTACTTC; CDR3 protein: CSASGAGATYEQYF
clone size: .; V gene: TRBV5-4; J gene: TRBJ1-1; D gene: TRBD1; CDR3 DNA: TGTGCCAGCAGCTTGGGGGGACAGGGGGACATGAACACTGAAGCTTTCTTT; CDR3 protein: CASSLGGQGDMNTEAFF
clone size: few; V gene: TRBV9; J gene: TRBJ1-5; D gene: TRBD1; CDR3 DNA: TGTGCCAGCAGCGAGGGACAGTACAATCAGCCCCAGCATTTT; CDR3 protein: CASSEGQYNQPQHF
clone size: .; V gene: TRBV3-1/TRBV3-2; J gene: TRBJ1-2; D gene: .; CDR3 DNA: TGTGCCAGCAGCCCACAGGTTTTCTATGGCTACACCTTC; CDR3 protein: CASSPQVFYGYTF
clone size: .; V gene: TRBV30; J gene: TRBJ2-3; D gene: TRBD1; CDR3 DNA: TGTGCCTGGATGACAGGGGGCGCCGAAGATACGCAGTATTTT; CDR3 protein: CAWMTGGAEDTQYF
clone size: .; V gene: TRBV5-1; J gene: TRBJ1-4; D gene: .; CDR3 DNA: TGCGCCAGCAGCCTGGGCGGTGAAAAACTGTTTTTT; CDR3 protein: CASSLGGEKLFF
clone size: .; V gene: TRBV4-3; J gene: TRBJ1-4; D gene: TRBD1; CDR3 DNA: TGCGCCAGCAGCCAAGAAGGGACAGAAGTTGAAAAACTGTTTTTT; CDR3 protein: CASSQEGTEVEKLFF
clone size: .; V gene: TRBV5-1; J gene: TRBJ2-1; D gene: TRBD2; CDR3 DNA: TGCGCCAGCAGCCTCCAGACTAGCGGGAGAATGGGGGAGCAGTTCTTC; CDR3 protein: CASSLQTSGRMGEQFF
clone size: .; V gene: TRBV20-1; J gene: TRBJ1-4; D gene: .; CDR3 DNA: TGCAGTGCCAGTGGGGCCCCCGGGGGTGAAAAACTGTTTTTT; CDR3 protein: CSASGAPGGEKLFF
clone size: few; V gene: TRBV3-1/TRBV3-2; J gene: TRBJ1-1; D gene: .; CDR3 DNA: TGTGCCAGCAGCCGCGGGGCTAACACTGAAGCTTTCTTT; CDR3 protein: CASSRGANTEAFF
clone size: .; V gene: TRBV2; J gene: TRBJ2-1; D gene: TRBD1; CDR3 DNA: TGTGCCAGCGACAGGGGGGCTAATTACAATGAGCAGTTCTTC; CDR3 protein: CASDRGANYNEQFF
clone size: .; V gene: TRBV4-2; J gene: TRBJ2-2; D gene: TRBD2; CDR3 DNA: TGTGCCAGCAGCCAAGATCCCGGGGGGGCTCTCGGGAACGGGGAGCTGTTTTTT; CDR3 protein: CASSQDPGGALGNGELFF
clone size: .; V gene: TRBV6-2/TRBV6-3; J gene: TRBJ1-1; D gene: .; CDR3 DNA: TGTGCCAGCAGCGGACAGTCCGTCGCAGTCACTGAAGCTTTCTTT; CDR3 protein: CASSGQSVAVTEAFF
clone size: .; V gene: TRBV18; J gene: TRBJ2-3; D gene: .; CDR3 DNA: TGTGCCAGCTCTTATGGGACCGGGACATCTAGCACAGATACGCAGTATTTT; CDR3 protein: CASSYGTGTSSTDTQYF
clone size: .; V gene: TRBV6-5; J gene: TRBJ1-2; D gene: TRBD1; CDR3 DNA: TGTGCCGACCGGACAGGGGATGGTGGCTACACCTTC; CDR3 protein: CADRTGDGGYTF
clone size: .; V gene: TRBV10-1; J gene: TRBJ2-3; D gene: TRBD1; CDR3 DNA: TGCGCCAGCAGTGAGTATACAGGGGGCACAGATACGCAGTATTTT; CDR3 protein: CASSEYTGGTDTQYF
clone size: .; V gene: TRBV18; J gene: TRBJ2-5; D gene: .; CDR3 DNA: TGTGCCAGCTCACCGGGGGCTGGGGAGACCCAGTACTTC; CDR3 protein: CASSPGAGETQYF
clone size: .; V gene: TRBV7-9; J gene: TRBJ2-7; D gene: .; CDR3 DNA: TGTGCCAGCAGTACCTACCCCGGGGGGCGCAACGAGCAGTACTTC; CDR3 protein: CASSTYPGGRNEQYF
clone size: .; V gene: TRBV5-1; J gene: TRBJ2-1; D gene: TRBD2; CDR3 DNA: TGCGCCAGCATTTTCGGTAGCGGGAGCTCCTACAATGAGCAGTTCTTC; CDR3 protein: CASIFGSGSSYNEQFF
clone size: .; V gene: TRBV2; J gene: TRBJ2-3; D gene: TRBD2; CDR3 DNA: TGTGCCAGCAGTGATGTTAGCGGGAGAGGTACAGATACGCAGTATTTT; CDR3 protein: CASSDVSGRGTDTQYF
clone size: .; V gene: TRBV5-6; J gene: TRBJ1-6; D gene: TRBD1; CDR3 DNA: TGTGCCAGCAGCTTGATCCCGACAGGGAGTTATAATTCACCCCTCCACTTT; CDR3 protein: CASSLIPTGSYNSPLHF